The 25 T cell receptor beta chains given below trace back to one sample, sequenced in a study of shared clonotypes between healthy human individuals. Profiling relied on immunoSEQ multiplex PCR, and the TCRdb table lists in-frame clones only, not all of them. The table records over a million clones, around three quarters of them present only once. The source material was memory CD4+ T cells from PBMCs. Indicated subset: CD45RA-negative fraction. These receptors originate from a man aged 18 to 35 in good health. Some clones in this sample may be carry-over from other donors' samples.

The V gene is TRBV7-9, the J gene TRBJ2-3; TRBD2 is a possible D gene (6 bases). The CDR3 extends over 15 amino acids. V lost 5 bases, J lost 0 bases, and 12 bases lay in between. Germline loops: CDR1 SEHNR, CDR2 FQNEAQ (reference sequence). CDR3 coding DNA: TGTGCCAGCAGCCGCCCGGCGGGAAGCACAGATACGCAGTATTTT. As protein: CASSRPAGSTDTQYF.

The chain carries TRBV11-2 and TRBJ2-1, with 8 bases that match TRBD1. This CDR3 has 16 residues. Germline lookup yields CDR1 SGHAT and CDR2 FQNNGV. Losses at the gene ends were 7 bases for V and 0 bases for J; bases not matched to a gene: 8. DNA of the CDR3: TGTGCCAGCACCCTCCTCAGGGGGCTCTCCTACAATGAGCAGTTCTTC. This encodes CASTLLRGLSYNEQFF.

The chain has TRBV7-2 and TRBJ2-5; D not certain. CDR3 size: 13 residues. Looked up from germline, CDR1 is SGHTA and CDR2 is FQGNSA. V was pared by 7 bases and J by 0 bases, with 9 bases between. The CDR3 here is CASNRQNQETQYF. Here the CDR3 DNA reads TGTGCCAGCAATCGGCAGAACCAAGAGACCCAGTACTTC.

The rearrangement links TRBV9 to TRBJ2-1, with D perhaps matching TRBD2 (6 bases). CDR1 is SGDLS and CDR2 is YYNGEE in the germline V gene. Trimming cost V 1 base and J 4 bases, with 12 bases left between them. The CDR3 covers 15 residues. Written as DNA, the CDR3 is TGTGCCAGCAGCGTAAGGGCTAGCGAATACAATGAGCAGTTCTTC. This encodes CASSVRASEYNEQFF.

The chain is built from TRBV18 and TRBJ2-1; 11 bases fit TRBD2. The CDR3 covers 15 residues. V trimming: 6 bases; J trimming: 4 bases; junction bases outside the gene matches: 5. Germline V lookup: CDR1 KGHSH, CDR2 LQKENI. The CDR3 spells CASSFGTSGYNEQFF. The DNA for the CDR3 is TGTGCCAGCTCCTTCGGGACTAGCGGTTACAATGAGCAGTTCTTC.

This chain connects TRBV18 to TRBJ2-1; 8 nucleotides match TRBD2. The CDR3 runs 16 residues. Germline CDR1 is KGHSH and CDR2 is LQKENI. V lost 2 bases to trimming and J lost 4 bases; unmatched junction nucleotides: 7. This CDR3 is CASSPMTGGSYNEQFF. DNA for the CDR3: TGTGCCAGCTCACCAATGACGGGAGGGTCTTACAATGAGCAGTTCTTC.

This clone was seen ten or more times. This chain connects TRBV6-6 to TRBJ2-3, with D unresolved. Germline V gene sequence: CDR1 MNHNY, CDR2 SVGAGI (reference sequence). V lost 2 bases and J lost 4, with 7 bases in between. This CDR3 has 13 residues. This CDR3 reads CASSYEAADTQYF. The CDR3 DNA follows: TGTGCCAGCAGTTACGAGGCTGCAGATACGCAGTATTTT.

With respect to this clone: In the same sample, other DNA sequences code for this CDR3. The rearrangement links TRBV7-3 to TRBJ2-2, with D possibly matching TRBD2 (7 bases). Germline CDR1 is SGHTA and CDR2 is FQGTGA. The V end lost 5 bases, the J end lost 3 bases, and 13 bases lay between the germline ends. The CDR3 spans 15 residues. CDR3 DNA sequence: TGTGCCAGCAGCCTGGCGGGGGCGGACACCGGGGAGCTGTTTTTT. Encoded protein: CASSLAGADTGELFF.

The chain combines TRBV9 with TRBJ2-1, with TRBD2 matching 16 bases. In germline, CDR1 is SGDLS, CDR2 YYNGEE. V lost 3 bases, J lost 7 bases, and 7 bases stayed unmatched. The CDR3 covers 17 residues. DNA for the CDR3: TGTGCCAGCAGCGCGGGACTAGCGGGAGGGATTCGTAATGAGCAGTTCTTC. Its protein product is CASSAGLAGGIRNEQFF.

The rearrangement joins TRBV5-6 to TRBJ1-5, with 9 bases identical to TRBD1. This CDR3 has 18 residues. V trimming: 2 bases; J trimming: 1 base; junction bases outside the gene matches: 10. Germline V gene sequence: CDR1 SGHDT, CDR2 YYEEEE. The CDR3 loop is CASSLSGTGPQSNQPQHF. The CDR3 DNA sequence: TGTGCCAGCAGCTTATCCGGGACAGGGCCCCAGAGCAATCAGCCCCAGCATTTT. Looking up the rest from reference TRBV5-6 and TRBJ1-5 gives the full variable domain: DAGVTQSPTHLIKTRGQQVTLRCSPKSGHDTVSWYQQALGQGPQFIFQYYEEEERQRGNFPDRFSGHQFPNYSSELNVNALLLGDSALYLCASSLSGTGPQSNQPQHFGDGTRLSIL.

In this sample, this clone turned up once. This chain links TRBV10-3 with TRBJ2-7, with D unresolved. The CDR3 length is 14 residues. V was shortened by 3 bases and J by 3 bases, with 12 bases between the two germline ends. Germline V gives CDR1 ENHRY, CDR2 SYGVKD. The CDR3 DNA follows: TGTGCCATCAGTGAAGGAAATACGATCTACGAGCAGTACTTC. Translated, it gives CAISEGNTIYEQYF.

V is TRBV5-1 and J is TRBJ2-2; D is possibly TRBD2 (5 bases). CDR3 size: 14 residues. V shed 4 bases and J shed 6 bases, with 13 bases lying between them. Germline CDR1 reads SGHRS; CDR2 reads YFSETQ. The CDR3 region is CASSPRTVAGELFF. CDR3 sequence (DNA): TGCGCCAGCAGCCCAAGGACTGTGGCCGGGGAGCTGTTTTTT.

V usage is TRBV5-4 and J usage is TRBJ2-2, with D possibly TRBD2 on 6 matching bases. Deletions cut 1 base from V and 0 bases from J, with 10 bases between. Germline CDR1 SGHNT, CDR2 YYREEE (reference sequence). The length of the CDR3 is 16 residues. CDR3 sequence (DNA): TGTGCCAGCAGCTTGCCGGGAGTCACGAACACCGGGGAGCTGTTTTTT. Amino acids: CASSLPGVTNTGELFF. Combining the CDR3 with reference TRBV5-4 and TRBJ2-2 gives the whole variable domain ETGVTQSPTHLIKTRGQQVTLRCSSQSGHNTVSWYQQALGQGPQFIFQYYREEENGRGNFPPRFSGLQFPNYSSELNVNALELDDSALYLCASSLPGVTNTGELFFGEGSRLTVL.

The chain links TRBV10-3 to TRBJ1-1; TRBD1 might be the D (6 bases). Germline CDR1 and CDR2: ENHRY and SYGVKD. This CDR3 region has 16 residues. V lost 4 bases to trimming and J lost 0 bases, with 15 bases between them. DNA of the CDR3: TGTGCCATCAGTGGGTTGGGGGGCGTGATGAACACTGAAGCTTTCTTT. Its translation: CAISGLGGVMNTEAFF.

J is TRBJ2-1 and V is TRBV7-2; TRBD1 or TRBD2 may be the D gene (5 bases each). CDR1 is SGHTA, CDR2 FQGNSA, per germline. The V end lost 1 base, the J end lost 1 base, and 14 bases lay between the germline ends. The CDR3 loop spans 17 amino acids. The CDR3 loop reads CASSLVGTSLSYNEQFF. CDR3 nucleotide sequence: TGTGCCAGCAGCTTAGTTGGGACCTCCCTGTCCTACAATGAGCAGTTCTTC.

This rearrangement joins TRBV7-9 to TRBJ2-3; the match to TRBD2 covers 7 bases. The CDR3 totals 18 residues. Looked up from germline, CDR1 is SEHNR and CDR2 is FQNEAQ (reference sequence). V lost 6 bases, J lost 2 bases, and 17 bases stayed unmatched. The CDR3 nucleotides are TGTGCCAGCAGACTCTCCCTCGGGGATGGGAGGGTCACAGATACGCAGTATTTT. This sequence encodes CASRLSLGDGRVTDTQYF. The full variable domain, completed using reference TRBV7-9 and TRBJ2-3, is DTGVSQNPRHKITKRGQNVTFRCDPISEHNRLYWYRQTLGQGPEFLTYFQNEAQLEKSRLLSDRFSAERPKGSFSTLEIQRTEQGDSAMYLCASRLSLGDGRVTDTQYFGPGTRLTVL.

As regards this clone: The sample holds other DNA sequences that translate to the same CDR3. The V gene is TRBV28, the J gene TRBJ1-2; no clear D. The V gene lost 5 bases and the J gene lost 5 bases, with 6 bases spanning the gap. The CDR3 spans 11 residues. Looked up from germline, CDR1 is MDHEN and CDR2 is SYDVKM. The CDR3 DNA follows: TGTGCCAGCAGTGGGGTGTATGGCTACACCTTC. Translating gives CASSGVYGYTF.

This clone was counted once. The genes are TRBV9 and TRBJ2-1, with TRBD1 identical over 11 bases. In germline, CDR1 is SGDLS, CDR2 YYNGEE. J gave up 5 bases and V 4 bases, and 17 bases lay outside the gene matches. The CDR3 is made up of 19 amino acids. CDR3 DNA: TGTGCCAGCAGCCCCCATCGAAGGACAGGGGGCGGGTTGGACAATGAGCAGTTCTTC. Translated, it gives CASSPHRRTGGGLDNEQFF. The full variable domain, with the rest looked up from reference TRBV9 and TRBJ2-1, is DSGVTQTPKHLITATGQRVTLRCSPRSGDLSVYWYQQSLDQGLQFLIQYYNGEERAKGNILERFSAQQFPDLHSELNLSSLELGDSALYFCASSPHRRTGGGLDNEQFFGPGTRLTVL.

This clone appeared a single time. The chain joins TRBV5-1 to TRBJ2-7; tentative D call: TRBD1 (6 bases). Looked up from germline, CDR1 is SGHRS and CDR2 is YFSETQ. The CDR3 has 14 amino acids. The V end was cut by 6 bases, the J end by 2 bases, with 15 bases between. CDR3 nucleotide sequence: TGCGCCAGCAACGATCCAGGGGAAGCCTACGAGCAGTACTTC. As protein: CASNDPGEAYEQYF.

The genes are TRBV7-6 and TRBJ1-5; perhaps TRBD1 as D (6 bases). Germline CDR1 reads SGHVS; CDR2 reads FNYEAQ. CDR3 length: 16 residues. V was trimmed by 5 bases and J by 6 bases, leaving 20 bases between them. CDR3 sequence (DNA): TGTGCCAGCAGCCCATACGGGGCAGGGGCAGGTCAGCCCCAGCATTTT. It codes for CASSPYGAGAGQPQHF.

V is TRBV28 and J is TRBJ1-5; D may be TRBD1 (5 bases). Trimming removed 6 bases from V and 0 bases from J, with 12 bases in between. Germline V lookup: CDR1 MDHEN, CDR2 SYDVKM. The length of the CDR3 is 15 residues. CDR3 in DNA: TGTGCCAGCAGCCCGAGACAGATTAGCAATCAGCCCCAGCATTTT. Residues: CASSPRQISNQPQHF.

This chain connects TRBV11-2 to TRBJ1-3, with 9 bases lining up with TRBD1. V gave up 5 bases and J gave up 11 bases; unmatched junction bases: 10. Germline V gene lookup returns CDR1 SGHAT and CDR2 FQNNGV. The CDR3 totals 14 residues. The CDR3 here is CASSRSGQGDSIYF. The CDR3 DNA is TGTGCCAGCAGCAGATCGGGACAGGGTGACTCCATATATTTT. The variable domain in full, with the rest retrieved from reference TRBV11-2 and TRBJ1-3, is EAGVAQSPRYKIIEKRQSVAFWCNPISGHATLYWYQQILGQGPKLLIQFQNNGVVDDSQLPKDRFSAERLKGVDSTLKIQPAKLEDSAVYLCASSRSGQGDSIYFGEGSWLTVV.

This chain uses TRBV5-1 with TRBJ2-1; 7 positions match TRBD2. V gave up 4 bases and J gave up 6 bases; unmatched junction bases: 10. The CDR3 is 15 amino acids. Germline assignment: CDR1 SGHRS and CDR2 YFSETQ. The CDR3 sequence is CASSLLRRERNEQFF. The CDR3 DNA is TGCGCCAGCAGCCTCCTTCGGCGGGAGCGCAATGAGCAGTTCTTC.

The chain joins TRBV28 to TRBJ1-2, with D possibly being TRBD1 (5 bases). Between the trimmed V and J ends, which lost 5 bases and 2 bases, there was a span of 15 bases. The germline V gene has CDR1 MDHEN and CDR2 SYDVKM. This CDR3 comprises 15 residues. The CDR3, as DNA: TGTGCCAGCAGTCCACCGGGGGGAGCAAACTATGGCTACACCTTC. Protein: CASSPPGGANYGYTF.

The rearrangement joins TRBV5-4 to TRBJ2-5; 7 nucleotides match TRBD1. The germline gives CDR1 SGHNT, CDR2 YYREEE (reference sequence). This CDR3 has 14 residues. After removal of 1 base from V and 2 bases from J, the junction contained 2 bases not matched to a gene. The CDR3 DNA reads as TGTGCCAGCAGCTTGTGGGGACAGCAAGAGACCCAGTACTTC. It encodes CASSLWGQQETQYF.